This entry concerns a single TCR beta chain. Antigen specificity is unknown. The data were obtained in a study of T cell repertoires in cytomegalovirus infection. In the study overall: TCR beta signatures that were public indicated CMV infection and matching HLA type.

TCRdb redid the calling of the reads with MiXCR, one entry per CDR3 protein. In the table there are 510,000 or so distinct CDR3 sequences, around a quarter of which are singletons. The study's findings and limits: Accumulated public TCR beta family frequency recognized individuals carrying CMV together with the relevant HLA. CMV-specific TCR beta clonotypes restricted by HLA-C were the ones dominating the ex vivo response.

The CDR3 spans 15 residues. Germline trimming cut 6 bases from V and 0 bases from J; bases unmatched to any gene: 6. Germline CDR1 and CDR2: SQVTM and ANQGSEA. The chain couples TRBV29-1 to TRBJ2-2, with 8 bases that match TRBD2. The receptor was isolated from a human donor in good health (CMV status not recorded). Some clones in this sample may be carry-over from other donors' samples. Sequencing used PBMCs. CDR3 region: CSVDPGGANTGELFF. The CDR3 DNA reads as TGCAGCGTCGACCCGGGAGGGGCGAACACCGGGGAGCTGTTTTTT.